These 28 T cell receptor beta chains originate from one sample sequenced in a study of OX40 agonist ivuxolimab in advanced cancers. Sequencing used immunoSEQ multiplex PCR; TCRdb keeps in-frame clones, though not all of them. The sample records 75,000 to 100,000 clones, 70% to 90% being singletons. Sequencing used CD4+ or CD8+ T cells sorted from blood, obtained in a trial of the OX40 agonist ivuxolimab. These receptor sequences come from an adult with an advanced solid tumor such as melanoma, head and neck, liver or kidney cancer.

The gene calls are TRBV5-4 and TRBJ1-4; tentatively, D is TRBD1 (6 bases). This CDR3 is 15 amino acids long. Germline-derived CDR1 and CDR2 are SGHNT and YYREEE (reference sequence). V was shortened by 3 bases and J by 4 bases, with 13 bases between the two germline ends. The CDR3 spells CASSSGGTLNEKLFF. The DNA of the CDR3 is TGTGCCAGCAGCTCCGGGGGCACGCTTAATGAAAAACTGTTTTTT.

This chain connects TRBV11-2 to TRBJ2-1; D is ambiguous. V dropped 7 bases and J dropped 5 bases, with 15 bases sitting between them. CDR1 is SGHAT, CDR2 FQNNGV, per germline. The CDR3 consists of 14 residues. CDR3 loop: CASTGVYGNNEQFF. CDR3 sequence (DNA): TGTGCCAGCACGGGTGTCTACGGTAACAATGAGCAGTTCTTC.

This clone was counted a few times. The V gene is TRBV7-2, the J gene TRBJ2-7; TRBD2 agrees at 8 bases. The CDR3 covers 15 residues. V dropped 4 bases and J dropped 3; count of bases not matched to a gene: 8. Germline loops: CDR1 SGHTA, CDR2 FQGNSA. The CDR3 bases are TGTGCCAGCAGCTATCTTCTCGGGAGGGACTACGAGCAGTACTTC. It is translated as CASSYLLGRDYEQYF.

Remarks on this clone: Being one base from a much bigger clone, this may be a read error. Within the sample, other DNA sequences also encode this same CDR3. This sequence joins TRBV2 and TRBJ1-5; weak D call: TRBD1 (6 bases). CDR3 length equals 15 residues. Germline V gene sequence: CDR1 SNHLY, CDR2 FYNNEI. With 6 bases removed from V and 4 bases from J, the gap between germline ends came to 16 bases. The CDR3 is CASRSTGARNQPQHF. The CDR3 DNA reads TGTGCCAGCAGATCGACGGGGGCGCGAAATCAGCCCCAGCATTTT.

J is TRBJ1-5 and V is TRBV4-1, with D uncertain. The CDR3 has 13 amino acids. Germline assignment: CDR1 MGHRA and CDR2 YSYEKL. Trimming cost V 0 bases and J 10 bases, with 10 bases left between them. CDR3 sequence reads: CASSQEGRYPQHF. CDR3 nucleotides: TGCGCCAGCAGCCAAGAAGGGCGGTATCCCCAGCATTTT.

The chain carries TRBV5-1 and TRBJ1-4; D gene ambiguous. The V gene lost 0 bases and the J gene lost 8 bases, with 11 bases spanning the gap. The germline V gene encodes CDR1 SGHRS and CDR2 YFSETQ. This CDR3 has 14 residues. The CDR3 coding sequence is TGCGCCAGCAGCTTGGGCCTTAACGAAGAAAAACTGTTTTTT. It codes for CASSLGLNEEKLFF. Looking up the rest from reference TRBV5-1 and TRBJ1-4 gives the full variable domain: KAGVTQTPRYLIKTRGQQVTLSCSPISGHRSVSWYQQTPGQGLQFLFEYFSETQRNKGNFPGRFSGRQFSNSRSEMNVSTLELGDSALYLCASSLGLNEEKLFFGSGTQLSVL.

V and J are TRBV7-8 and TRBJ2-5; D perhaps matches TRBD2 (6 bases). Germline V CDR1 and CDR2: SGHVS, FQNEAQ. Trimming removed 1 base at V and 7 bases at J, with 16 bases between. CDR3 length: 15 amino acids. The CDR3 DNA reads as TGTGCCAGCAGCTTAGACCCTGAAACGGAGGGGACCCAGTACTTC. Translation gives CASSLDPETEGTQYF.

The chain is built from TRBV21-1 and TRBJ1-3. TRBV21-1 is annotated as a pseudogene. This CDR3 has 15 residues. CDR3 sequence reads: CASNQPGDSGNTIYF. The CDR3 DNA sequence: TGTGCCAGCAACCAGCCCGGAGACTCTGGAAACACCATATATTTT.

This rearrangement joins TRBV15 to TRBJ2-5; tentatively, D is TRBD1 (6 bases). Between the trimmed V and J ends, which lost 8 bases and 4 bases, there was a span of 17 bases. The length of the CDR3 is 14 residues. Germline V lookup: CDR1 LNHNV, CDR2 YYDKDF (reference sequence). CDR3: CATSLGATGETQYF. Here the CDR3 DNA reads TGTGCCACCTCCTTGGGGGCGACAGGAGAGACCCAGTACTTC.

The chain combines TRBV6-1 with TRBJ1-5, with D perhaps TRBD1 (6 bases). Trimming removed 4 bases at V and 1 base at J, with 14 bases between. Germline loops: CDR1 MNHNS, CDR2 SASEGT. The CDR3 has 16 amino acids. CDR3 nucleotides: TGTGCCAGCAGTGGTGGGGGCAGGGTGAGCAATCAGCCCCAGCATTTT. Amino acids: CASSGGGRVSNQPQHF.

This clone turned up a few times. The chain combines TRBV9 with TRBJ2-5; 11 positions match TRBD1. The CDR3 loop spans 17 amino acids. V lost 0 bases to trimming and J lost 6 bases; unmatched junction nucleotides: 10. Germline values: CDR1 SGDLS, CDR2 YYNGEE. The DNA of the CDR3 is TGTGCCAGCAGCGTAGGCGACCAAGGACAGGGGGCGAAGACCCAGTACTTC. Translation gives CASSVGDQGQGAKTQYF.

The chain uses TRBV27 and TRBJ2-7, with 7 nucleotides matching TRBD2. The CDR3 extends over 13 amino acids. V was clipped by 9 bases and J by 1 base; unmatched bases: 6. Germline CDR1 reads MNHEY; CDR2 reads SMNVEV (reference sequence). CDR3: CASGGRESYEQYF. CDR3 DNA sequence: TGTGCCAGTGGAGGGCGGGAGTCCTACGAGCAGTACTTC.

J is TRBJ1-2 and V is TRBV6-6; 9 nucleotides align to TRBD1. J lost 4 bases, V lost 11 bases, and 5 bases had no gene match. Germline-derived CDR1 and CDR2 are MNHNY and SVGAGI (reference sequence). This CDR3 contains 12 residues. CDR3 coding DNA: TGTGCCGGGACAGGGTCGGGCTATGGCTACACCTTC. This sequence encodes CAGTGSGYGYTF.

This clone came up a few times. The chain links TRBV4-2 to TRBJ1-1, with TRBD1 matching 7 bases. Germline CDR1 reads LGHNA; CDR2 reads YNFKEQ. The CDR3 contains 15 residues. The trim removed 4 bases at V and 4 bases at J, leaving 9 bases unmatched. CDR3 protein: CASSLQRDSGTEAFF. The CDR3 nucleotides read TGTGCCAGCAGCCTACAACGGGACAGCGGCACTGAAGCTTTCTTT.

This chain links TRBV29-1 with TRBJ1-1, with a possible D match to TRBD1 (6 bases). From germline, CDR1 is SQVTM and CDR2 ANQGSEA. The CDR3 spans 13 residues. Between the trimmed V and J ends, which lost 3 bases and 7 bases, there was a span of 15 bases. The CDR3 sequence: CSVDLGGTGEAFF. The CDR3 nucleotides read TGCAGCGTTGACTTAGGGGGAACAGGTGAAGCTTTCTTT.

In this sample, this clone turned up once. V is TRBV29-1 and J is TRBJ2-1; D is ambiguous. Trimming removed 6 bases at V and 0 bases at J, with 9 bases between. Germline CDR1 and CDR2: SQVTM and ANQGSEA. The CDR3 is made up of 13 amino acids. The DNA of the CDR3 is TGCAGCGTGGGCCACAGCTCCTACAATGAGCAGTTCTTC. Its protein is CSVGHSSYNEQFF.

CDR3 nucleotides: TGTGCCAGTAGCCCCCTCAATGAGCAGTTCTTC. Translated: CASSPLNEQFF. This chain connects TRBV19 to TRBJ2-1; no definite D call. V gave up 6 bases and J gave up 6 bases, with 6 bases separating them. Per germline, CDR1 LNHDA and CDR2 SQIVND (reference sequence). CDR3 length: 11 residues.

Only one count was recorded for this clone. The chain uses TRBV30 and TRBJ2-5; TRBD1 agrees at 9 bases. The CDR3 contains 12 residues. The V gene's germline CDR1 is GTSNPN and CDR2 SVGIG (reference sequence). V shed 5 bases, J shed 4 bases, and the junction held 2 bases outside the gene matches. The CDR3 region has the DNA TGTGCCTGGCAGACAGGGGGAGAGACCCAGTACTTC. Translating it yields CAWQTGGETQYF.

V usage is TRBV11-2 and J usage is TRBJ1-3, with D unresolved. V lost 6 bases and J 2 bases, leaving 8 bases between the germline ends. Germline CDR1 and CDR2: SGHAT and FQNNGV. The CDR3 consists of 13 residues. CDR3 region: CASRLITGNTIYF. CDR3 sequence (DNA): TGTGCCAGCAGGCTGATAACTGGAAACACCATATATTTT.

The rearrangement joins TRBV2 to TRBJ2-5; D may be TRBD2 (6 bases). The end of the DNA aligns better with TRBJ2-7, so the J call may be wrong. CDR1 and CDR2 (germline): SNHLY, FYNNEI. The CDR3 totals 14 residues. The CDR3 DNA sequence: TGTGCCACTACCGGGACTGTGACCTCCTACGAGCAGTACTTC. This gives the protein CATTGTVTSYEQYF.

The chain links TRBV6-5 to TRBJ2-3; 7 bases are shared with TRBD2. CDR1 is MNHEY and CDR2 is SVGAGI in the germline V gene. The CDR3 extends over 14 amino acids. With 4 bases clipped from V and 2 bases from J, the junction kept 3 bases outside the gene matches. The CDR3 DNA sequence: TGTGCCAGCAGTTCTCGGGGGGTCACAGATACGCAGTATTTT. Protein: CASSSRGVTDTQYF.

The chain has TRBV7-9 and TRBJ1-1; no reliable D call. The CDR3 is made up of 11 amino acids. V shed 5 bases and J shed 7 bases, with 8 bases lying between them. Germline V lookup: CDR1 SEHNR, CDR2 FQNEAQ (reference sequence). For the CDR3, the DNA is TGTGCCAGCAGCCTCGGACTTGAAGCTTTCTTT. The encoded protein is CASSLGLEAFF.

The gene calls are TRBV7-9 and TRBJ2-3; D is unclear. V was trimmed by 0 bases and J by 3 bases, leaving 7 bases between them. Per the germline V gene, CDR1 is SEHNR and CDR2 is FQNEAQ (reference sequence). The CDR3 has 14 residues. The CDR3: CASSLALQTDTQYF. As DNA, the CDR3 is TGTGCCAGCAGCTTAGCGCTGCAGACAGATACGCAGTATTTT.

This clone was found a few times. The rearrangement joins TRBV27 to TRBJ1-6; TRBD1 might be the D (6 bases). Germline CDR1 and CDR2: MNHEY and SMNVEV (reference sequence). This CDR3 is built from 13 residues. V lost 4 bases and J 7 bases, leaving 8 bases between the germline ends. CDR3 sequence: CASSSTGNSPLHF. CDR3 sequence (DNA): TGTGCCAGCAGTTCTACAGGGAATTCACCCCTCCACTTT.

The rearrangement uses TRBV19 and TRBJ1-6; no firm D call. Germline lookup yields CDR1 LNHDA and CDR2 SQIVND (reference sequence). Trimming removed 7 bases at V and 11 bases at J, with 15 bases between. CDR3 size: 13 residues. The CDR3 here is CASTPRPTTPLHF. In DNA form, the CDR3 reads TGTGCCAGTACCCCCAGGCCGACCACACCCCTCCACTTT. The full variable domain, in which reference TRBV19 and TRBJ1-6 provide the parts outside the CDR3, is DGGITQSPKYLFRKEGQNVTLSCEQNLNHDAMYWYRQDPGQGLRLIYYSQIVNDFQKGDIAEGYSVSREKKESFPLTVTSAQKNPTAFYLCASTPRPTTPLHFGNGTRLTVT.

V and J are TRBV21-1 and TRBJ2-5; the table assigns TRBD2, which was not confirmed against the DNA. TRBV21-1 is classified as a pseudogene. The CDR3 runs 15 residues. The CDR3 DNA sequence: TGTGCCAGCAGGGGGGGACTAGCGGGAGAAGAGACCCAGTACTTC. It is translated as CASRGGLAGEETQYF.

The rearrangement links TRBV7-2 to TRBJ1-5, with unresolved D. Germline values: CDR1 SGHTA, CDR2 FQGNSA. The CDR3 totals 14 residues. V was pared by 1 base and J by 7 bases, with 11 bases between. CDR3 DNA sequence: TGTGCCAGCAGCTTAGAGCAAGGATACCAGCCCCAGCATTTT. Translation: CASSLEQGYQPQHF.

This chain uses TRBV7-2 with TRBJ2-7; TRBD2 matches 10 bases. With V trimmed by 5 bases and J by 2 bases, 9 bases remained unmatched. Germline V gives CDR1 SGHTA, CDR2 FQGNSA. The CDR3 is made up of 16 amino acids. CDR3 sequence reads: CASSPGGSGRTYEQYF. For the CDR3, the DNA is TGTGCCAGCAGCCCCGGAGGTAGCGGGAGGACCTACGAGCAGTACTTC.